The next 4 T cell receptor beta chains were all read from a single sample in a study of T cells after posttransplantation cyclophosphamide. The repertoire was sequenced with immunoSEQ multiplex PCR; TCRdb's copy has only in-frame clones and lacks some. The sample offers 42,000 or so clones and no singletons, the top ten holding about 4.5%. Specimen: PBMCs. The source is a woman aged 45-65 years in good health and a related stem cell transplant donor.

This clone came up many times. The chain recombines TRBV19 with TRBJ1-1, with D unclear. The V gene's germline CDR1 is LNHDA and CDR2 SQIVND (reference sequence). This CDR3 comprises 13 residues. Trimming cost V 5 bases and J 6 bases, with 13 bases left between them. The CDR3 here is CASSPPGRAEAFF. CDR3 bases: TGTGCCAGTAGTCCCCCCGGGAGGGCTGAAGCTTTCTTT.

Many counts were recorded for this clone. J is TRBJ1-4 and V is TRBV5-5; 7 positions agree with TRBD1. The CDR3 contains 16 residues. Trimming removed 4 bases from V and 4 bases from J; junction bases left unmatched: 10. Germline loops: CDR1 SGHKS, CDR2 YYEKEE (reference sequence). CDR3 bases: TGTGCCAGCAGCCCCGACAGGGCTCGGGATAATGAAAAACTGTTTTTT. It specifies CASSPDRARDNEKLFF.

This clone came up many times. The rearrangement uses TRBV4-1 and TRBJ2-1; the match to TRBD1 covers 9 bases. Germline loops: CDR1 MGHRA, CDR2 YSYEKL. CDR3 size: 15 residues. V shed 7 bases, J shed 4 bases, and the junction held 8 bases outside the gene matches. The CDR3 region has the DNA TGCGCCAGCAAGGCGGGGACAGGGTCTTACAATGAGCAGTTCTTC. Translation: CASKAGTGSYNEQFF.

In this sample, this clone turned up many times. The J gene is TRBJ1-1, the V gene TRBV11-3; 8 nucleotides match TRBD1. This CDR3 spans 14 amino acids. V lost 2 bases and J lost 1; bases outside the gene matches: 0. Germline CDR1 is SGHNT and CDR2 is YENEEA. The CDR3 reads CASSLQGANTEAFF. DNA of the CDR3: TGTGCCAGCAGCTTACAGGGGGCGAACACTGAAGCTTTCTTT. Drawing the rest from reference TRBV11-3 and TRBJ1-1, the complete variable domain is EAGVVQSPRYKIIEKKQPVAFWCNPISGHNTLYWYLQNLGQGPELLIRYENEEAVDDSQLPKDRFSAERLKGVDSTLKIQPAELGDSAVYLCASSLQGANTEAFFGQGTRLTVV.